This T cell receptor (beta chain) originates from a study of cytomegalovirus exposure and HLA in healthy donors. Germline V gene sequence: CDR1 KGHSH, CDR2 LQKENI. The ends lost 3 bases at V and 2 bases at J; junction bases unmatched: 10. CDR3 length equals 16 residues. Study-wide points: Cytomegalovirus-associated TCR beta chains were listed, numbering under 200. In a later analysis, most CMV-associated TCR beta chains appeared HLA-restricted.

For this clone: Its antigen is as yet unknown.

PCR used 60 Vbeta primers and 13 Jbeta primers. TCRdb's copy holds only in-frame clones and misses some; the assay was immunoSEQ multiplex PCR. The sample carries about 130,000 clones, around three quarters recorded once. This chain uses TRBV18 with TRBJ2-7; 7 nucleotides align to TRBD2. This clonotype originated in a man aged 18 to 29 in good health and CMV-seronegative. Sequencing was carried out using PBMCs. The CDR3 region has the DNA TGTGCCAGCTCACCCTCTACGGCGGGAGCCACCTACGAGCAGTACTTC. This translates into CASSPSTAGATYEQYF. Drawing the rest from reference TRBV18 and TRBJ2-7, the complete variable domain is NAGVMQNPRHLVRRRGQEARLRCSPMKGHSHVYWYRQLPEEGLKFMVYLQKENIIDESGMPKERFSAEFPKEGPSILRIQQVVRGDSAAYFCASSPSTAGATYEQYFGPGTRLTVT.